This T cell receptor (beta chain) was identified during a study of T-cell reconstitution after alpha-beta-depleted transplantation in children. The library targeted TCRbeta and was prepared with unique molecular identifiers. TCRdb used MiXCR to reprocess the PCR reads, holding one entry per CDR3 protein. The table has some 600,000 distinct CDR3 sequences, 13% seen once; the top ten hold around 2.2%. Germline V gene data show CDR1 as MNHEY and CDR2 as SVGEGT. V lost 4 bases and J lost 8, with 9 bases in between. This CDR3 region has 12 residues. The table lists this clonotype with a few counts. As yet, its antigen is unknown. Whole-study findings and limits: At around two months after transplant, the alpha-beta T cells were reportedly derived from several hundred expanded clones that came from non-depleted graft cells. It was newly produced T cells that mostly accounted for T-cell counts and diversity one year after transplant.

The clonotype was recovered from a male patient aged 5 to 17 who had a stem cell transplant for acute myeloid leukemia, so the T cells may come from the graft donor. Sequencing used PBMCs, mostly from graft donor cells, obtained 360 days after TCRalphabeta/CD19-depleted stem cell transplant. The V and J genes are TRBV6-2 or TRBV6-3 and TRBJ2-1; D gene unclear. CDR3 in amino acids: CASSSSSHEQFF. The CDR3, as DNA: TGTGCCAGCAGTTCAAGTTCCCATGAGCAGTTCTTC.